This entry features one T cell receptor beta chain sequence. Its antigen is as yet unknown. This entry comes from a study of shared clonotypes between healthy human individuals. The CDR3 has 17 amino acids. The germline V gene has CDR1 MNHEY and CDR2 SMNVEV (reference sequence). Trimming took off 3 bases at V and 1 base at J, with 18 bases between the two ends. The material for each subset, its genomic DNA, was split evenly across several immunoSEQ plates. Here immunoSEQ multiplex PCR was the method, and the copy in TCRdb shows in-frame clones only, minus some. The table has roughly 2,300,000 clones, around 90% seen once. Study results and limitations: As a rule, naive subsets had a larger estimated richness than memory subsets. An effect of sequencing depth on clonotype sharing among donors was expected.

The TCR comes from a man aged 18 to 30 in good health. Some clones in this sample may be carry-over from other donors' samples. This rearrangement joins TRBV27 to TRBJ1-1; D is perhaps TRBD1 (5 bases). Sequencing was carried out using naive CD4+ T cells from PBMCs. Sample subset: CD45RA+ positively selected. CDR3: CASSFRRGSLENTEAFF. CDR3 coding DNA: TGTGCCAGCAGTTTCCGGAGGGGTAGTCTCGAGAACACTGAAGCTTTCTTT.